This T cell receptor beta chain is from a study of early T cells in non-severe SARS-CoV-2 infection. For the study at large: The authors sequenced bulk RNA from unsorted whole blood, leaving chains unpaired. Study conclusions and caveats: Sequences matched to VDJdb favored anti-spike CD8 responses, while private and CD4 specificities were missed.

Unique molecular identifiers were added to individual cDNA molecules. Each CDR3 protein gets one entry after TCRdb re-called the 5' RACE reads with MiXCR. Altogether around 80,000 distinct CDR3 sequences are present, about 12% being singletons, with the ten largest covering 3.4%. This clonotype was picked up many times. Its antigen is undetermined. Germline V gene lookup returns CDR1 DFQATT and CDR2 SNEGSKA (reference sequence). The CDR3 runs 13 residues. J gave up 5 bases and V 6 bases, and 7 bases lay outside the gene matches. The clonotype originates from an adult who was a healthcare worker with PCR-confirmed SARS-CoV-2 infection or an uninfected control (not recorded which). Sequencing was performed on whole blood. The genes are TRBV20-1 and TRBJ2-1; TRBD1 aligns across 7 bases. The CDR3 sequence: CSADPTGDNEQFF. CDR3 nucleotide sequence: TGCAGTGCAGATCCTACAGGGGACAATGAGCAGTTCTTC.